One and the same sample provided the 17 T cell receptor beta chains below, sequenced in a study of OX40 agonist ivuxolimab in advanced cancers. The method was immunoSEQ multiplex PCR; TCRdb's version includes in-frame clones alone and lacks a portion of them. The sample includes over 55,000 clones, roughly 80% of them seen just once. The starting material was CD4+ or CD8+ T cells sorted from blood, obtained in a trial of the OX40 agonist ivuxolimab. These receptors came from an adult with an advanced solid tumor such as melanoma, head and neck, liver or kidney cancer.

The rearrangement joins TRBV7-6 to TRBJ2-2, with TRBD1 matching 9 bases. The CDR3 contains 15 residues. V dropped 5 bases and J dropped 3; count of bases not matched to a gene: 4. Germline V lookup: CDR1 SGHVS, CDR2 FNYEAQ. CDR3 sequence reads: CASSPQGADTGELFF. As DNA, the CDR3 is TGTGCCAGCAGCCCACAGGGGGCGGACACCGGGGAGCTGTTTTTT.

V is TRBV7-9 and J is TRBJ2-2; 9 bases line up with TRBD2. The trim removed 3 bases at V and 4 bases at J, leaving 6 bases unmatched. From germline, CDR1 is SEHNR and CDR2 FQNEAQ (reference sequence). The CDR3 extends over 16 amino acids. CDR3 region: CASSFYSGGGTGELFF. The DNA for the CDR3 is TGTGCCAGCAGCTTTTATAGCGGGGGAGGCACCGGGGAGCTGTTTTTT.

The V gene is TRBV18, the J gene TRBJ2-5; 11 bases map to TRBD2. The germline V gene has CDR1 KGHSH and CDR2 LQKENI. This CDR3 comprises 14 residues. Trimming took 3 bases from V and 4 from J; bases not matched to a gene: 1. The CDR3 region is CASSPLAGGETQYF. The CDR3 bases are TGTGCCAGCTCACCTCTAGCGGGGGGAGAGACCCAGTACTTC.

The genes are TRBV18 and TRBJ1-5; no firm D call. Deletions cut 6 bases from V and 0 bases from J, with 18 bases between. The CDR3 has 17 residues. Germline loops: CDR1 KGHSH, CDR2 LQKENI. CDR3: CASSNFVIGASNQPQHF. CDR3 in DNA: TGTGCCAGCTCTAACTTTGTAATAGGCGCTAGCAATCAGCCCCAGCATTTT. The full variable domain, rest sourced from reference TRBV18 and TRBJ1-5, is NAGVMQNPRHLVRRRGQEARLRCSPMKGHSHVYWYRQLPEEGLKFMVYLQKENIIDESGMPKERFSAEFPKEGPSILRIQQVVRGDSAAYFCASSNFVIGASNQPQHFGDGTRLSIL.

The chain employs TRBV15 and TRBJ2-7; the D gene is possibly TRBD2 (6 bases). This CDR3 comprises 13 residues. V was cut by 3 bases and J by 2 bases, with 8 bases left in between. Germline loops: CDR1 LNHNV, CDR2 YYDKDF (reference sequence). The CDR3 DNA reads TGTGCCACCAGCAGGGGACTGACCTACGAGCAGTACTTC. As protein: CATSRGLTYEQYF.

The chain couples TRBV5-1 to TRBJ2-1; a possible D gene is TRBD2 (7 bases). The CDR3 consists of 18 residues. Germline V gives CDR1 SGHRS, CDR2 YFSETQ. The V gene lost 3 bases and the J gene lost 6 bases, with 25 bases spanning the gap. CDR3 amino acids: CASSSREGGAPPTNEQFF. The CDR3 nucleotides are TGCGCCAGCAGCTCGAGAGAGGGGGGGGCCCCCCCTACCAATGAGCAGTTCTTC.

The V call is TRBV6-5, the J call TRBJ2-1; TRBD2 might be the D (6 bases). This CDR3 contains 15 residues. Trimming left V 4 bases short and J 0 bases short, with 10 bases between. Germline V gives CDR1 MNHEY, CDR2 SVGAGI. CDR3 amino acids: CASSSRGYSYNEQFF. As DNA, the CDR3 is TGTGCCAGCAGTTCGCGGGGATACTCCTACAATGAGCAGTTCTTC.

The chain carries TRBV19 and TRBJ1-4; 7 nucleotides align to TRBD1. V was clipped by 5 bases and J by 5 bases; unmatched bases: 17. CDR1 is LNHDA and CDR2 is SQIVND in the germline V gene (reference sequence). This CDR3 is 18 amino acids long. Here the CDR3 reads CASSPLASSGRGNEKLFF. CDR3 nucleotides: TGTGCCAGTAGTCCTCTGGCGTCGTCGGGCAGGGGGAATGAAAAACTGTTTTTT.

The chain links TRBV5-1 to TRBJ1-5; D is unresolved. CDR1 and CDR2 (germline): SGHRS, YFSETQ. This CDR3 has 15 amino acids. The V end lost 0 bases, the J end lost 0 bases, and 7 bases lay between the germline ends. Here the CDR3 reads CASSLEEYSNQPQHF. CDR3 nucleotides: TGCGCCAGCAGCTTGGAAGAATATAGCAATCAGCCCCAGCATTTT.

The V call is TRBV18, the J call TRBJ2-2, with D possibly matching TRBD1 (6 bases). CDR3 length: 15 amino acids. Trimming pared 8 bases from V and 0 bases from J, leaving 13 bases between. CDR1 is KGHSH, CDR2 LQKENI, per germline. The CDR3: CASGRGFTNTGELFF. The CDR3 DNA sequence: TGTGCCAGCGGCAGGGGATTTACGAACACCGGGGAGCTGTTTTTT.

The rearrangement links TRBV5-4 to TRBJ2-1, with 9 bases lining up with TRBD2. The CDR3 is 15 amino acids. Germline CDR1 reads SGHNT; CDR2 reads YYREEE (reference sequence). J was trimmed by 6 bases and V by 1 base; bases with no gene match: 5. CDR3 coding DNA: TGTGCCAGCAGCTTGTGGCGGGGGGGCTTCAATGAGCAGTTCTTC. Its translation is CASSLWRGGFNEQFF.

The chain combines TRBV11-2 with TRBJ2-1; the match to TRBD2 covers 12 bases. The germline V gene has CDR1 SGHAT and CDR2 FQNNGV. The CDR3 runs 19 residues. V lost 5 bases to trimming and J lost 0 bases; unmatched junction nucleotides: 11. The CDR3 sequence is CASSPRVTSGGSSYNEQFF. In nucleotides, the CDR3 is TGTGCCAGCAGCCCCCGCGTCACTAGCGGGGGGAGCTCCTACAATGAGCAGTTCTTC. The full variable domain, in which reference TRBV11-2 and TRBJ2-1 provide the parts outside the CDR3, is EAGVAQSPRYKIIEKRQSVAFWCNPISGHATLYWYQQILGQGPKLLIQFQNNGVVDDSQLPKDRFSAERLKGVDSTLKIQPAKLEDSAVYLCASSPRVTSGGSSYNEQFFGPGTRLTVL.

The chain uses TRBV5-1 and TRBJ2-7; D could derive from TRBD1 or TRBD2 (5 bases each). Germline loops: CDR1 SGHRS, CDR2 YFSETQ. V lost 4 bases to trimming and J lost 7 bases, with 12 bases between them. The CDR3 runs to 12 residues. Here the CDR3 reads CASSGGRGEQYF. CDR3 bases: TGCGCCAGCAGCGGGGGTCGCGGGGAGCAGTACTTC. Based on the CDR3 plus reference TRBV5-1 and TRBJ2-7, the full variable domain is KAGVTQTPRYLIKTRGQQVTLSCSPISGHRSVSWYQQTPGQGLQFLFEYFSETQRNKGNFPGRFSGRQFSNSRSEMNVSTLELGDSALYLCASSGGRGEQYFGPGTRLTVT.

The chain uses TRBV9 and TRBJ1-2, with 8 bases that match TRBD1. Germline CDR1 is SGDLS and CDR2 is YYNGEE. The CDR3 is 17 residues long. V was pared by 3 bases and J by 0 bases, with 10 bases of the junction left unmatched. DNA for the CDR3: TGTGCCAGCAGCGAGGGGACAGGAGACTCCTCTAACTATGGCTACACCTTC. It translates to CASSEGTGDSSNYGYTF. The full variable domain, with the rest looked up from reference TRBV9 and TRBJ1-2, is DSGVTQTPKHLITATGQRVTLRCSPRSGDLSVYWYQQSLDQGLQFLIQYYNGEERAKGNILERFSAQQFPDLHSELNLSSLELGDSALYFCASSEGTGDSSNYGYTFGSGTRLTVV.

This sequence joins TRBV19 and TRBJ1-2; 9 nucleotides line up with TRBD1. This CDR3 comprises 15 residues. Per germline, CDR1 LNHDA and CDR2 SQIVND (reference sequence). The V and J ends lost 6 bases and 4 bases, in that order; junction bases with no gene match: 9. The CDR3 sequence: CASSHTGGEGYGYTF. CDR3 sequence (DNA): TGTGCCAGTAGCCATACAGGGGGCGAGGGCTATGGCTACACCTTC. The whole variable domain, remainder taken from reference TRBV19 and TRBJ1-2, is DGGITQSPKYLFRKEGQNVTLSCEQNLNHDAMYWYRQDPGQGLRLIYYSQIVNDFQKGDIAEGYSVSREKKESFPLTVTSAQKNPTAFYLCASSHTGGEGYGYTFGSGTRLTVV.

Written as DNA, the CDR3 is TGTGCCAGCAGTCCCAGGGGCCACCCAGGCACAGATACGCAGTATTTT. Its translation: CASSPRGHPGTDTQYF. V is TRBV27 and J is TRBJ2-3; D is possibly TRBD1 (6 bases). Germline loops: CDR1 MNHEY, CDR2 SMNVEV (reference sequence). This CDR3 has 16 residues. Trimming removed 5 bases from V and 1 base from J, with 16 bases in between.

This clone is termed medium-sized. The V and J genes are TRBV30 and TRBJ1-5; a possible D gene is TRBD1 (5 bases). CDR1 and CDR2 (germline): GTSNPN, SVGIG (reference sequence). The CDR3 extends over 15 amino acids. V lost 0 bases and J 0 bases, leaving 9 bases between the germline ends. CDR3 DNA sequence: TGTGCCTGGAGTGTGTGGGGGAGTAGCAATCAGCCCCAGCATTTT. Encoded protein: CAWSVWGSSNQPQHF.